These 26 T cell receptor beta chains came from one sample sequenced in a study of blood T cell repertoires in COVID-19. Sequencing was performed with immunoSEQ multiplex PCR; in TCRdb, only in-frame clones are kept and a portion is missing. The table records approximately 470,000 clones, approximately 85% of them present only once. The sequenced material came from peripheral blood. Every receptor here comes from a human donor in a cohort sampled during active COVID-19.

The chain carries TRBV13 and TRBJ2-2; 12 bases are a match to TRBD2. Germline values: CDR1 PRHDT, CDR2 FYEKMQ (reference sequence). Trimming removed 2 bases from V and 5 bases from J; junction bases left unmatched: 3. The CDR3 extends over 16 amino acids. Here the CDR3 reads CASSLRLAGETGELFF. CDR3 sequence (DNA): TGTGCCAGCAGCTTACGACTAGCGGGAGAAACCGGGGAGCTGTTTTTT.

CDR3 nucleotides: TGTGCCAGCAGTCTGCAGGGGGCGTTCGAAGCTTTCTTT. The encoded protein is CASSLQGAFEAFF. J is TRBJ1-1 and V is TRBV28, with 8 bases identical to TRBD1. The CDR3 spans 13 residues. Germline loops: CDR1 MDHEN, CDR2 SYDVKM. V dropped 5 bases and J dropped 8; count of bases not matched to a gene: 7.

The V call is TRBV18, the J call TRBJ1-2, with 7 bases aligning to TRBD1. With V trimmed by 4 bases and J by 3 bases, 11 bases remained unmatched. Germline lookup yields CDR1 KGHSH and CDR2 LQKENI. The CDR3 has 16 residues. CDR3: CASSLTYRDSDYGYTF. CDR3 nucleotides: TGTGCCAGCTCACTGACTTACCGGGACAGTGACTATGGCTACACCTTC.

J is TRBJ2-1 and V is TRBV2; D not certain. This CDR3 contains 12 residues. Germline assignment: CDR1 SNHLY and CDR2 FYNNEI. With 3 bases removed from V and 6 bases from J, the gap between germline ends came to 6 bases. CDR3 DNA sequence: TGTGCCAGCAGTGATGAGCGCAATGAGCAGTTCTTC. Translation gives CASSDERNEQFF.

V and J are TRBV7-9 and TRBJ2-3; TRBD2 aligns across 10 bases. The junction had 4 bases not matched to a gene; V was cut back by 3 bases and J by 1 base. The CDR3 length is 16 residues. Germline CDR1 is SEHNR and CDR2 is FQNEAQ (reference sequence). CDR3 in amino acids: CASSLIGTSGTDTQYF. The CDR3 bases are TGTGCCAGCAGCTTGATAGGGACTAGCGGCACAGATACGCAGTATTTT.

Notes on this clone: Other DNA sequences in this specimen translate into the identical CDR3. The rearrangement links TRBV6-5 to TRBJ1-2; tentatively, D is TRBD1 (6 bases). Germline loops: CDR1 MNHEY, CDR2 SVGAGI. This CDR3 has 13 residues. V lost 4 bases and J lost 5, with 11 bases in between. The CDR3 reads CASSLQGNYGYTF. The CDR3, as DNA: TGTGCCAGCAGTTTACAGGGAAATTATGGCTACACCTTC.

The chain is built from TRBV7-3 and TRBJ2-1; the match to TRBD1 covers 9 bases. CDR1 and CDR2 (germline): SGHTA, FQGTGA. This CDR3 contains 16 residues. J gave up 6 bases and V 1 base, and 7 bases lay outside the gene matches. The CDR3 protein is CASSLISGTGINEQFF. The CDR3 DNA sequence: TGTGCCAGCAGCTTAATTTCCGGGACAGGGATCAATGAGCAGTTCTTC.

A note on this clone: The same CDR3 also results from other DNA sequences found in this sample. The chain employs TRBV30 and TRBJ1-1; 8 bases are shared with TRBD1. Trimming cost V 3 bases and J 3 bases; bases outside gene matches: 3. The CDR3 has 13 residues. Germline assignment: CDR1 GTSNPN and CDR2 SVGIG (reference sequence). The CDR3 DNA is TGTGCCTGGAGCCAGGGGGCAGACACTGAAGCTTTCTTT. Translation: CAWSQGADTEAFF.

CDR3 nucleotides: TGTGCCTGGAGTTTGGGGACAGGCCAAGAGACCCAGTACTTC. Translation: CAWSLGTGQETQYF. The rearrangement joins TRBV30 to TRBJ2-5, with 8 bases aligning to TRBD1. This CDR3 is built from 14 residues. CDR1 and CDR2 (germline): GTSNPN, SVGIG (reference sequence). Unmatched junction bases numbered 3, after V lost 2 bases and J lost 1 base. Full variable domain (remainder filled in from reference TRBV30 and TRBJ2-5): SQTIHQWPATLVQPVGSPLSLECTVEGTSNPNLYWYRQAAGRGLQLLFYSVGIGQISSEVPQNLSASRPQDRQFILSSKKLLLSDSGFYLCAWSLGTGQETQYFGPGTRLLVL.

The CDR3 protein is CASSYSSRQRTDTQYF. Here the CDR3 DNA reads TGTGCCAGCAGTTACTCTTCTCGACAGCGCACAGATACGCAGTATTTT. The rearrangement uses TRBV6-2 or TRBV6-3 and TRBJ2-3; D is possibly TRBD1 (5 bases). Per the germline V gene, CDR1 is MNHEY and CDR2 is SVGEGT. The CDR3 spans 16 residues. Trimming shortened V by 0 bases and J by 1 base, and 11 bases separated the two germline ends.

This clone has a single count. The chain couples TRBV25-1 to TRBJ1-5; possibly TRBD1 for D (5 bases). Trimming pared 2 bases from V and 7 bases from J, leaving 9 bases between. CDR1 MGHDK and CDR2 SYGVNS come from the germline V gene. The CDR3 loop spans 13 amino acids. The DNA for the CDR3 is TGTGCCAGCAGTGAACAGGGCCGCCAGCCCCAGCATTTT. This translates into CASSEQGRQPQHF.

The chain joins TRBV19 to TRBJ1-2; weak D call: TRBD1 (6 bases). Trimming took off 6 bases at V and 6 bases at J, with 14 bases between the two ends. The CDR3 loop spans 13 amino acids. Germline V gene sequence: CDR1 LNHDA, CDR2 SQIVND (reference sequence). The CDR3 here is CASRPRQADGYTF. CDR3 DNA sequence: TGTGCCAGTAGGCCCCGACAGGCTGATGGCTACACCTTC.

The CDR3 DNA reads TGTGCCACCAGCAGGGCCTTTGCAGCGACCGGGGAGCCCCAGCATTTT. It yields the protein CATSRAFAATGEPQHF. The chain has TRBV15 and TRBJ1-5; D is unresolved. V lost 3 bases, J lost 8 bases, and 20 bases lay in between. The CDR3 consists of 16 residues. Germline CDR1 LNHNV, CDR2 YYDKDF (reference sequence).

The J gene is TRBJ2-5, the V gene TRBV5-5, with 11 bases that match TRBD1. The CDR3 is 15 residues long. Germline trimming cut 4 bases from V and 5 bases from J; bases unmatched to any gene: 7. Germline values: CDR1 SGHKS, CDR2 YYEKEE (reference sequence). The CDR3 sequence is CASSVGTGGRETQYF. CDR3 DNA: TGTGCCAGCAGCGTGGGGACAGGGGGACGGGAGACCCAGTACTTC.

The CDR3 sequence: CASSPLRGEQFF. CDR3 in DNA: TGTGCCAGCAGCCCACTTCGAGGCGAGCAGTTCTTC. V is TRBV3-1 (or the pseudogene TRBV3-2) and J is TRBJ2-1, with D unresolved. Per the germline V gene, CDR1 is LGHDT and CDR2 is YNNKEL (reference sequence). The CDR3 extends over 12 amino acids. V lost 4 bases and J 10 bases, leaving 11 bases between the germline ends.

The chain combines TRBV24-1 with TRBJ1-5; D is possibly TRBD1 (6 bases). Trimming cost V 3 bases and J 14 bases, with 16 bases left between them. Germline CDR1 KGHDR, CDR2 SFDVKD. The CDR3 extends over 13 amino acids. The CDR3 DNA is TGTGCCACCAGTGATCTCCGACAGGCGGCCGAGCATTTT. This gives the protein CATSDLRQAAEHF.

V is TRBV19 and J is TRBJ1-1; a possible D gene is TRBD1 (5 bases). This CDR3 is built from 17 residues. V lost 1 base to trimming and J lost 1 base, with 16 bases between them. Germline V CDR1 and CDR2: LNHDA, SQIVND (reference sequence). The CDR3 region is CASSIAGSLGRNTEAFF. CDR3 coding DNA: TGTGCCAGTAGTATAGCAGGGTCCCTCGGGAGGAACACTGAAGCTTTCTTT.

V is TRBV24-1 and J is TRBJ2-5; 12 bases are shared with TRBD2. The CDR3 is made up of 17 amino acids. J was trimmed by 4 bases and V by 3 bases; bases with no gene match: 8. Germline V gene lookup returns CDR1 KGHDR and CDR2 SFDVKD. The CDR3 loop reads CATSDGPSGRARETQYF. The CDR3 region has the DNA TGTGCCACCAGTGATGGACCTAGCGGGAGGGCCAGAGAGACCCAGTACTTC.

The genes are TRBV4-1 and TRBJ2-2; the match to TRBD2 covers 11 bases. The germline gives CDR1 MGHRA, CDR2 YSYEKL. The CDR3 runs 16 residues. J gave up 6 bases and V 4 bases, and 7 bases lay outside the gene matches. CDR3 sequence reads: CASSPPSGRSAGELFF. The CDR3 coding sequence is TGCGCCAGCAGCCCTCCTAGCGGGAGGTCGGCCGGGGAGCTGTTTTTT.

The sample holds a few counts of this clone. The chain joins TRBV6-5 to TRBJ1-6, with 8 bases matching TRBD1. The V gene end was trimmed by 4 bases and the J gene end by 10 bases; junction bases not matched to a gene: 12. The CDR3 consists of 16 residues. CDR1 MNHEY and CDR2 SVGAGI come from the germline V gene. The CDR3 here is CASSSQQGEGRSPLHF. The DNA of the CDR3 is TGTGCCAGCAGTTCCCAACAGGGGGAAGGGAGGTCACCCCTCCACTTT.

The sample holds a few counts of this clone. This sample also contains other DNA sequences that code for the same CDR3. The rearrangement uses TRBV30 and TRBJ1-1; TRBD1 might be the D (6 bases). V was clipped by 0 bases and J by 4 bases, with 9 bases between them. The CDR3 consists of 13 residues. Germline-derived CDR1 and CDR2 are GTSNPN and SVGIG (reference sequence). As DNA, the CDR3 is TGTGCCTGGAGTGTACAGGGTAGCACTGAAGCTTTCTTT. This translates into CAWSVQGSTEAFF.

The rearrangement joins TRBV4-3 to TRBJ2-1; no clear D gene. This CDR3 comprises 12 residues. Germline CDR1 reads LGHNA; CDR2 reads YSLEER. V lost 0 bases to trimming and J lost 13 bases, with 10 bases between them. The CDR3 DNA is TGCGCCAGCAGCCAAGATAACACCCCTCAGTTCTTC. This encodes CASSQDNTPQFF.

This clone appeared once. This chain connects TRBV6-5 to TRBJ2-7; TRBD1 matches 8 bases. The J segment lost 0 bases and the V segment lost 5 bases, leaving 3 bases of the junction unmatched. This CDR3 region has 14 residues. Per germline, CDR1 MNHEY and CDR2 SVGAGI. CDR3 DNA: TGTGCCAGCAGTCCAGGGACAGGCTCCTACGAGCAGTACTTC. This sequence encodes CASSPGTGSYEQYF.

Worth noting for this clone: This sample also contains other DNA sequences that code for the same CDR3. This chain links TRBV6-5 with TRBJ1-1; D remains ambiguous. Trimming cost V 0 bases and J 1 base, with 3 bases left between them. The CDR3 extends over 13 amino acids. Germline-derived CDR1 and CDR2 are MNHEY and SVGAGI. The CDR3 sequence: CASSYSRNTEAFF. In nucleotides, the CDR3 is TGTGCCAGCAGTTACTCTCGGAACACTGAAGCTTTCTTT.

In DNA form, the CDR3 reads TGTGCCAGTAGTATCTCCTACTTTGACAGGGTAGGTCAGCCCCAGCATTTT. It encodes CASSISYFDRVGQPQHF. The genes are TRBV19 and TRBJ1-5; TRBD1 matches at 7 bases. The CDR3 consists of 17 residues. The germline gives CDR1 LNHDA, CDR2 SQIVND (reference sequence). V dropped 3 bases and J dropped 6; count of bases not matched to a gene: 14.

The CDR3 region has the DNA TGCGCCAGCAGCTCCCCACAGACAGGGCACTACGAGCAGTACTTC. It codes for CASSSPQTGHYEQYF. V and J are TRBV5-1 and TRBJ2-7; 7 nucleotides line up with TRBD1. V shed 3 bases and J 3 bases; nucleotides not matched to a gene: 9. Looked up from germline, CDR1 is SGHRS and CDR2 is YFSETQ. This CDR3 spans 15 amino acids.